This TCR beta chain was sequenced in a study of blood T cell repertoires in COVID-19. Overall study: Samples representing acute and convalescent COVID-19 were sourced from the United States, Italy and Spain. PBMCs, B-cell-depleted T cells, or T cells were the source of the cDNA or gDNA that made up the material.

In germline, CDR1 is MNHEY, CDR2 SVGAGI. This CDR3 is built from 14 residues. J lost 7 bases, V lost 6 bases, and 6 bases had no gene match. In the source study's methods: Estimated nucleated cell counts came from reference gene primer amplification. Profiled with immunoSEQ multiplex PCR; TCRdb holds only in-frame clones, not every one. Clone size and V and J calls were adopted from that table, with D and trimming inferred from the DNA. Of approximately 220,000 clones in the sample, over 70% were seen once. This clone was seen a few times. The TCR originated in an elderly woman with acute or convalescent COVID-19. The specimen was peripheral blood. The V gene is TRBV6-5, the J gene TRBJ1-4; 9 bases are shared with TRBD1. The CDR3, as DNA: TGTGCCAGCAGAGCCGGGACAGGGACTGAAAAACTGTTTTTT. Amino acid sequence: CASRAGTGTEKLFF.